These T cell receptor beta chains were read from a single sample in a study of blood T cell repertoires in COVID-19. The table came from immunoSEQ multiplex PCR; TCRdb's copy has only in-frame clones and leaves some out. Of nearly 250,000 clones detected, almost 85% appear once; the ten largest clones hold 1.9%. The source material was peripheral blood. These TCRs come from a woman older than 75 with acute or convalescent COVID-19. Both conserved end residues are part of each CDR3. A D gene is named only where the DNA matches it firmly. Not every row has a clone size; where given, it reads once, few, many or a size class.

v_gene	j_gene	d_gene	abundance	CDR3aa	CDR3nt
TRBV7-2	TRBJ1-1	-	-	CASSPRRFGVTEAFF	TGTGCCAGCAGCCCCCGCCGCTTCGGGGTAACTGAAGCTTTCTTT
TRBV18	TRBJ1-1	-	-	CASSPSIVANTEAFF	TGTGCCAGCTCACCAAGTATTGTGGCGAACACTGAAGCTTTCTTT
TRBV28	TRBJ2-7	TRBD1	once	CASRAGTGVYEQYF	TGTGCCAGCAGAGCCGGGACAGGGGTCTACGAGCAGTACTTC
TRBV28	TRBJ1-4	-	-	CASSFGQSEKLFF	TGTGCCAGCAGTTTCGGACAGTCGGAAAAACTGTTTTTT
TRBV9	TRBJ2-1	TRBD1	once	CASSVVGQGEINEQFF	TGTGCCAGCAGCGTAGTCGGACAGGGGGAGATCAATGAGCAGTTCTTC
TRBV10-3	TRBJ2-7	-	once	CAISEYQGGIPYEQYF	TGTGCCATCAGTGAGTATCAAGGGGGAATACCCTACGAGCAGTACTTC
TRBV30	TRBJ2-3	TRBD1	once	CAWSRTGTGTDTQYF	TGTGCCTGGAGTCGAACCGGGACAGGCACAGATACGCAGTATTTT
TRBV20-1	TRBJ2-3	-	once	CSATKDTQYF	TGCAGTGCGACTAAAGATACGCAGTATTTT
TRBV25-1	TRBJ2-5	-	-	CASSGLGGGKETQYF	TGTGCCAGCAGTGGTCTTGGTGGGGGGAAAGAGACCCAGTACTTC
TRBV29-1	TRBJ1-1	-	-	CSADQGTEAFF	TGCAGCGCTGACCAGGGGACTGAAGCTTTCTTT
TRBV18	TRBJ2-3	-	-	CASSPQSRLPDTQYF	TGTGCCAGCTCACCACAAAGTCGGTTGCCAGATACGCAGTATTTT
TRBV7-9	TRBJ2-3	TRBD2	-	CASSLVWARESTDTQYF	TGTGCCAGCAGCTTAGTCTGGGCGCGGGAGAGCACAGATACGCAGTATTTT
TRBV7-9	TRBJ2-1	TRBD2	-	CASSLAGLVSYNEQFF	TGTGCCAGCAGCTTAGCGGGACTAGTCTCCTACAATGAGCAGTTCTTC
TRBV4-2	TRBJ1-2	-	-	CASSPNPSGTAFGGGYTF	TGTGCCAGCAGCCCCAACCCAAGCGGGACCGCGTTTGGGGGAGGCTACACCTTC
TRBV19	TRBJ2-4	TRBD2	few	CASSIEGLAGGGSKNIQYF	TGTGCCAGTAGTATAGAGGGACTAGCGGGGGGTGGGTCCAAAAACATTCAGTACTTC
TRBV14	TRBJ2-2	-	-	CASSHTGTRGELFF	TGTGCCAGCAGCCATACAGGGACCAGGGGGGAGCTGTTTTTT
TRBV9	TRBJ2-1	-	-	CASSVDSGIEQFF	TGTGCCAGCAGCGTAGATTCGGGGATTGAGCAGTTCTTC
TRBV10-3	TRBJ2-3	-	-	CAISRGLTDTQYF	TGTGCCATCAGCCGAGGACTCACAGATACGCAGTATTTT
TRBV15	TRBJ2-5	TRBD1	-	CATSRPTPGGFEETQYF	TGTGCCACCAGCAGACCTACCCCAGGGGGTTTTGAAGAGACCCAGTACTTC
TRBV7-9	TRBJ1-2	-	-	CASSLFLSNYGYTF	TGTGCCAGCAGCTTATTTTTATCTAACTATGGCTACACCTTC
TRBV3-1/TRBV3-2	TRBJ1-6	-	-	CASSQLVQPDSPLHF	TGTGCCAGCAGCCAATTGGTACAGCCCGATTCACCCCTCCACTTT
TRBV2	TRBJ2-5	TRBD2	few	CASSQSGGWETQYF	TGTGCCAGCAGTCAGAGCGGGGGGTGGGAGACCCAGTACTTC